Listed below are T cell receptor beta chains from one sample, sequenced in a study of shared clonotypes between healthy human individuals. The method was immunoSEQ multiplex PCR; TCRdb's version includes in-frame clones alone and lacks a portion of them. The table has about 2.1 million clones, just over 90% seen once. The sequencing sample was made of naive CD8+ T cells from PBMCs. Receptors were obtained from a man in his late teens or twenties in good health. Some clones in this sample may be carry-over from other donors' samples. Each CDR3 is given with its conserved first and last residue. A D gene is named only where the DNA matches it firmly. Clone size is given for some rows only: seen once, a few or many times, or a class if the clone is expanded.

TRBV7-2,.,TRBJ2-7,.,TGTGCCAGCAGCTTAGTATACGGCTACGAGCAGTACTTC,CASSLVYGYEQYF
TRBV4-1,.,TRBJ2-7,.,TGCGCCAGCAGCCAAGTAGTCTCCTCCTACGAGCAGTACTTC,CASSQVVSSYEQYF
TRBV27,.,TRBJ2-1,.,TGTGCCAGCAGCCCGGGACTCGGCGATTCCTACAATGAGCAGTTCTTC,CASSPGLGDSYNEQFF
TRBV7-9,.,TRBJ1-3,.,TGTGCCTCCCGGGCGGGGCATTCTGGAAACACCATATATTTT,CASRAGHSGNTIYF
TRBV9,.,TRBJ2-7,TRBD2,TGTGCCAGCAGCGTCTCCTCCGGGGGGAGCTCCTACGAGCAGTACTTC,CASSVSSGGSSYEQYF
TRBV4-1,.,TRBJ2-1,.,TGCGCCAGCAGTAGCGTCCTGAGGAGTAATGAGCAGTTCTTC,CASSSVLRSNEQFF
TRBV27,.,TRBJ1-1,.,TGTGCCAGCAGTTTAAGCCAGGGTAACACTGAAGCTTTCTTT,CASSLSQGNTEAFF
TRBV29-1,.,TRBJ2-1,TRBD1,TGCAGCGTTGCAGGGGGTTTAGCTAATGAGCAGTTCTTC,CSVAGGLANEQFF
TRBV2,.,TRBJ2-7,TRBD1,TGTGCCAGCACTCGACAGGGGGCTCCCCACGAGCAGTACTTC,CASTRQGAPHEQYF
TRBV6-5,.,TRBJ2-7,.,TGTGCCAGCAGTTACTCTGACTGGTACGAGCAGTACTTC,CASSYSDWYEQYF
TRBV7-9,once,TRBJ2-2,TRBD2,TGTGCCAGCAGCCCCGGACTAGCGGGAAACACCGGGGAGCTGTTTTTT,CASSPGLAGNTGELFF
TRBV9,.,TRBJ2-7,TRBD1,TGTGCCAGCAGCATCGAACAGGGACAGGGGTTTGACGAGCAGTACTTC,CASSIEQGQGFDEQYF
TRBV27,.,TRBJ2-7,TRBD1,TGTGCCAGCAGTCCGTACAGGGGCGGCTCGGGGGAGCAGTACTTC,CASSPYRGGSGEQYF
TRBV2,.,TRBJ2-7,.,TGTGCCAGCAGTTATATCCCACCGAGCTACGAGCAGTACTTC,CASSYIPPSYEQYF
TRBV27,.,TRBJ2-5,TRBD1,TGTGCCAGCAGTCCGCCCGGGACAGGGAAAGAGACCCAGTACTTC,CASSPPGTGKETQYF
TRBV6-5,.,TRBJ1-4,TRBD1,TGTGCCAGCAGTTACCGGGACAGCGTAGGTGAAAAACTGTTTTTT,CASSYRDSVGEKLFF
TRBV19,once,TRBJ1-1,TRBD1,TGTGCCAGTGGACAGGGGGCAGGCACTGAAGCTTTCTTT,CASGQGAGTEAFF
TRBV28,.,TRBJ1-5,.,TGTGCCAGCAGTTTCTCCAATCCAAGGGGCAATCAGCCCCAGCATTTT,CASSFSNPRGNQPQHF
TRBV7-9,.,TRBJ2-1,.,TGTGCCAGCAGCTCCTCCTCCTACAATGAGCAGTTCTTC,CASSSSSYNEQFF
TRBV27,.,TRBJ2-3,.,TGTGCCAGTCAACCCCGGGTCAGCACAGATACGCAGTATTTT,CASQPRVSTDTQYF
TRBV7-6,.,TRBJ2-2,TRBD2,TGTGCCAGCAGCTCGGGACTAGCGGGAGGGGCGGCCGGGGAGCTGTTTTTT,CASSSGLAGGAAGELFF
TRBV13,.,TRBJ2-4,.,TGTGCCAGCAGCGCCATAGCGGAAAACATTCAGTACTTC,CASSAIAENIQYF
TRBV2,.,TRBJ2-7,TRBD2,TGTGCCAGCAGTGAACGACTAGCGGGAGAAGGATACGAGCAGTACTTC,CASSERLAGEGYEQYF
TRBV5-4,.,TRBJ2-7,.,TGTGCCAGCAGCCCGGCGAGCGCCTACGAGCAGTACTTC,CASSPASAYEQYF
TRBV2,.,TRBJ2-2,TRBD2,TGTGCCAGCAGGAGGGGCGTCCTAGCGGCGAACACCGGGGAGCTGTTTTTT,CASRRGVLAANTGELFF
TRBV4-3,.,TRBJ2-1,TRBD2,TGCGCCAGCAGCCAAGGTTCTAGCGGGGACAATGAGCAGTTCTTC,CASSQGSSGDNEQFF
TRBV27,.,TRBJ2-5,.,TGTGCCAGCAGCTCCCGGGGGCCAGGGACCCAGTACTTC,CASSSRGPGTQYF
TRBV7-3,.,TRBJ2-5,TRBD2,TGTGCCAGCAGCTTAACGGGAGGGTCGGAGACCCAGTACTTC,CASSLTGGSETQYF
TRBV5-1,.,TRBJ2-5,.,TGCGCCAGCAGCCTATGGGACGGCGACCAAGAGACCCAGTACTTC,CASSLWDGDQETQYF
TRBV11-2,.,TRBJ1-5,.,TGTGCCAGCAGCTTAGGACAGGCACTCAATCAGCCCCAGCATTTT,CASSLGQALNQPQHF
TRBV6-1,.,TRBJ2-5,.,TGTGCCAGCAGTGAAGTCGGCACAGGGGAGACCCAGTACTTC,CASSEVGTGETQYF
TRBV7-3,.,TRBJ2-1,TRBD2,TGTGCCAGCAGCTCTAGCGGCCTTACCTACAATGAGCAGTTCTTC,CASSSSGLTYNEQFF
TRBV7-8,.,TRBJ2-7,.,TGTGCCAGCAGCTTCTTCGCCGGGGCCACCTACGAGCAGTACTTC,CASSFFAGATYEQYF
TRBV6-7,once,TRBJ2-2,.,TGTGGCGCCGTTGGCCTTCCGGGCACCGGGGAGCTGTTTTTT,CGAVGLPGTGELFF
TRBV5-6,.,TRBJ2-1,TRBD1,TGTGCCAGCAGCTTGGCTGGACAGGGGTACAATGAGCAGTTCTTC,CASSLAGQGYNEQFF
TRBV10-1,.,TRBJ2-2,TRBD2,TGCGCCAGCGAGCCGGGACTAGCGTCGAGCACCGGGGAGCTGTTTTTT,CASEPGLASSTGELFF
TRBV9,.,TRBJ2-1,TRBD2,TGTGCCAGCAGCGGCAGTTTGAGCCCGGGAGGAGAGCAGTTCTTC,CASSGSLSPGGEQFF
TRBV9,.,TRBJ2-7,TRBD2,TGTGCCAGCAGCGTGGCGGGAGCTGCTCGCGAGCAGTACTTC,CASSVAGAAREQYF
TRBV9,.,TRBJ1-5,.,TGTGCCAGCAGCCCAGAGGGGGACATAGATCAGCCCCAGCATTTT,CASSPEGDIDQPQHF
TRBV11-2,.,TRBJ2-1,TRBD2,TGTGCCAGCAGACTAGCGGGAGGGCCCTTTGATGAGCAGTTCTTC,CASRLAGGPFDEQFF
TRBV13,.,TRBJ1-2,.,TGTGCCAGCAGCCAGGGGAGGGACTATGGCTACACCTTC,CASSQGRDYGYTF